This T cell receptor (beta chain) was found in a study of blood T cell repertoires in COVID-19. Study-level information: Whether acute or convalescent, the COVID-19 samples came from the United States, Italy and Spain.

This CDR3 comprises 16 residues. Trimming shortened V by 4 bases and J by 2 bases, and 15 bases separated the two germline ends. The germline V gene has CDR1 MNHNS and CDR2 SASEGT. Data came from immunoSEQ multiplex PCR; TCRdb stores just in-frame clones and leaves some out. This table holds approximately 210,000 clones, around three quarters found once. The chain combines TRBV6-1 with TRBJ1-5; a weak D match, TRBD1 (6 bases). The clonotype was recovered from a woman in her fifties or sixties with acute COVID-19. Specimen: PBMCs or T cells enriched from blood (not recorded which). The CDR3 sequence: CASSGPGGTGNQPQHF. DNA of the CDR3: TGTGCCAGCAGTGGTCCGGGGGGCACTGGCAATCAGCCCCAGCATTTT.